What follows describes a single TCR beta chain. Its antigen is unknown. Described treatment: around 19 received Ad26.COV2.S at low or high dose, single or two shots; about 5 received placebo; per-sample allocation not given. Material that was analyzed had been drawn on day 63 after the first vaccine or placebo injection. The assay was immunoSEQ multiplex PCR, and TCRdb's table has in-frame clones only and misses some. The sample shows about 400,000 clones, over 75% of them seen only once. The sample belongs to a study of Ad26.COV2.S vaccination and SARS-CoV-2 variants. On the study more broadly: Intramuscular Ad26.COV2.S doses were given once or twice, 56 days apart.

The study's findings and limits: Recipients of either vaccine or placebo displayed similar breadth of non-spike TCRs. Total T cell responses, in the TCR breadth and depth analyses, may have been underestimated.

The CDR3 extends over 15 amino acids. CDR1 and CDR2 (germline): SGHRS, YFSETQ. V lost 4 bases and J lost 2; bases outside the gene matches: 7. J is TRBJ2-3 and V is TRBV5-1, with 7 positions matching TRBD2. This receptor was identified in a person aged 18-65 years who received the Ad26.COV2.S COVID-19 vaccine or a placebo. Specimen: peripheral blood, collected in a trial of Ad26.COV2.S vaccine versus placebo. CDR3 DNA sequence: TGCGCCAGCAGCGACAGCGGGACGTTCACAGATACGCAGTATTTT. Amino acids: CASSDSGTFTDTQYF.